This TCR beta chain was retrieved from a study of blood T cell repertoires in COVID-19. Whole-study context: Whether acute or convalescent, the COVID-19 samples came from the United States, Italy and Spain.

Participants were aged about 18 to 100 years from 24 US areas. Allocation to cohorts depended on clinical history reported by the participants. Germline-derived CDR1 and CDR2 are MDHEN and SYDVKM. V was pared by 5 bases and J by 2 bases, with 10 bases of the junction left unmatched. The CDR3 runs 18 residues. The method was immunoSEQ multiplex PCR; TCRdb's version includes in-frame clones alone and lacks a portion of them. The table lists 300,000 to 450,000 clones, around 87% of them singletons. This sequence originates from a man aged 35-49 years in a cohort exposed to, infected with or recovered from COVID-19 (not recorded which). Source material: PBMCs or T cells enriched from blood (not recorded which). The chain uses TRBV28 and TRBJ2-6; TRBD1 aligns across 9 bases. The CDR3 loop reads CASSEIGQGRTGANVLTF. CDR3 coding DNA: TGTGCCAGCAGTGAAATAGGACAGGGGAGGACTGGGGCCAACGTCCTGACTTTC. The variable domain in full, with the rest retrieved from reference TRBV28 and TRBJ2-6, is DVKVTQSSRYLVKRTGEKVFLECVQDMDHENMFWYRQDPGLGLRLIYFSYDVKMKEKGDIPEGYSVSREKKERFSLILESASTNQTSMYLCASSEIGQGRTGANVLTFGAGSRLTVL.